One T cell receptor beta chain is described in this entry. The data belong to a study of shared clonotypes between healthy human individuals. The authors' processing: In the immunoSEQ data, sequences were junction-only and lacked quality scores, so filtering differed. The repertoire was sequenced with immunoSEQ multiplex PCR; TCRdb's copy has only in-frame clones and lacks some. Clonal size and the V and J genes are those of that table, whereas D and trimming came from the DNA. This table holds about 490,000 clones, around 85% found once. Germline V gene sequence: CDR1 MNHEY, CDR2 SMNVEV (reference sequence). Trimming at V came to 3 bases and at J to 4 bases, leaving 9 bases not matched to a gene. The CDR3 is 16 amino acids. Around 90 million PBMCs supplied genomic DNA for unsorted samples.

Sequenced input: PBMCs. The rearrangement joins TRBV27 to TRBJ2-3; TRBD1 matches 8 bases. This TCR derives from a woman in her forties in good health. Some clones in this sample may be carry-over from other donors' samples. The CDR3 sequence: CASSFRAGGIPDTQYF. CDR3 nucleotides: TGTGCCAGCAGTTTTCGGGCAGGGGGCATCCCAGATACGCAGTATTTT.